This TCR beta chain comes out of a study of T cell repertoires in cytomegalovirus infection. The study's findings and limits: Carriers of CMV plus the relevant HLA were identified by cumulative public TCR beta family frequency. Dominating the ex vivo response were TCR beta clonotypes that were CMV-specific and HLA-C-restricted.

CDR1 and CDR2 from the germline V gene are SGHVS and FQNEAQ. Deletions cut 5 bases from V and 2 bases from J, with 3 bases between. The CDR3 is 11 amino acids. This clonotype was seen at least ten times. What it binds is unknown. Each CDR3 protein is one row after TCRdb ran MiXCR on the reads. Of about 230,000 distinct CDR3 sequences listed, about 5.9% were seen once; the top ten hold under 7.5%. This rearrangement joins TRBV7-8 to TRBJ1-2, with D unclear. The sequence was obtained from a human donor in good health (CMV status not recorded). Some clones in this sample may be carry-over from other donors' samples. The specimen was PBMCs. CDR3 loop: CASSNNYGYTF. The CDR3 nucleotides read TGTGCCAGCAGCAACAACTATGGCTACACCTTC.